The 23 T cell receptor beta chains below were found in one sample sequenced in a study of T cell repertoires in cytomegalovirus infection. MiXCR was run by TCRdb on the reads, yielding one entry per CDR3 protein. The sample records approximately 110,000 distinct CDR3 sequences, about 31% being singletons. These receptors' targets are unknown. The source material was CD8+ T cells from cultured PBMCs, sampled from culture after CMV antigen stimulation. These receptors were taken from a human donor in good health (CMV status not recorded). Some clones in this sample may be carry-over from other donors' samples.

This sequence joins TRBV28 and TRBJ2-5; D is possibly TRBD1 (6 bases). The germline V gene encodes CDR1 MDHEN and CDR2 SYDVKM. CDR3 size: 16 residues. V shed 3 bases and J shed 4 bases, with 18 bases lying between them. The CDR3 DNA follows: TGTGCCAGCAGTTTTGCTAGGGACATCCAGGGAGAGACCCAGTACTTC. Amino acids: CASSFARDIQGETQYF.

This clonotype was seen many times. The V call is TRBV20-1, the J call TRBJ1-5; a weak D match, TRBD1 (6 bases). The V gene's germline CDR1 is DFQATT and CDR2 SNEGSKA (reference sequence). Trimming stripped 7 bases from V and 5 bases from J, with 18 bases between. The CDR3 sequence is 14 residues long. The DNA of the CDR3 is TGCAGTGGTAAGGCCCCAGGGGTTGATCAGCCCCAGCATTTT. Translating gives CSGKAPGVDQPQHF.

The genes are TRBV12-5 and TRBJ2-1; 7 bases map to TRBD2. Unmatched junction bases numbered 10, after V lost 4 bases and J lost 4 bases. The CDR3 length is 16 residues. Per germline, CDR1 LGHNT and CDR2 FRNRAP. The CDR3 bases are TGTGCTAGTGGTTGGGAGGGTCCACAGAATTACAATGAGCAGTTCTTC. Residues: CASGWEGPQNYNEQFF. Full variable domain (missing parts from reference TRBV12-5 and TRBJ2-1): DARVTQTPRHKVTEMGQEVTMRCQPILGHNTVFWYRQTMMQGLELLAYFRNRAPLDDSGMPKDRFSAEMPDATLATLKIQPSEPRDSAVYFCASGWEGPQNYNEQFFGPGTRLTVL.

V usage is TRBV14 and J usage is TRBJ1-4, with D tentatively TRBD1 (6 bases). Deletions cut 0 bases from V and 8 bases from J, with 16 bases between. The CDR3 length is 16 residues. Germline V gene data show CDR1 as SGHDN and CDR2 as FVKESK. The CDR3 DNA reads as TGTGCCAGCAGCCAAGATGTCGGTATCGGGGGCGAAAAACTGTTTTTT. Its protein product is CASSQDVGIGGEKLFF. The variable domain in full, with the rest retrieved from reference TRBV14 and TRBJ1-4, is EAGVTQFPSHSVIEKGQTVTLRCDPISGHDNLYWYRRVMGKEIKFLLHFVKESKQDESGMPNNRFLAERTGGTYSTLKVQPAELEDSGVYFCASSQDVGIGGEKLFFGSGTQLSVL.

This clonotype was recorded a few times. J is TRBJ2-1 and V is TRBV6-1, with D perhaps assigned TRBD1 or TRBD2 (5 bases each). CDR3 length: 14 amino acids. V was clipped by 8 bases and J by 2 bases, with 13 bases between them. Germline CDR1 reads MNHNS; CDR2 reads SASEGT. The CDR3 here is CASVWGRPYNEQFF. Here the CDR3 DNA reads TGTGCCAGCGTTTGGGGACGTCCCTACAATGAGCAGTTCTTC.

This clonotype was detected only a few times. The chain is built from TRBV7-6 and TRBJ2-1; D gene uncertain. Germline-derived CDR1 and CDR2 are SGHVS and FNYEAQ. V shed 5 bases and J shed 1 base, with 3 bases lying between them. There are 12 residues in the CDR3. The CDR3 coding sequence is TGTGCCAGCAGCGGGTCCTACAATGAGCAGTTCTTC. Protein: CASSGSYNEQFF.

This clonotype turned up a few times. J is TRBJ2-3 and V is TRBV24-1; TRBD1 matches 9 bases. Trimming at V came to 3 bases and at J to 11 bases, leaving 5 bases not matched to a gene. This CDR3 contains 13 residues. Per germline, CDR1 KGHDR and CDR2 SFDVKD. CDR3 coding DNA: TGTGCCACCAGTGATCGGGGACAGGGAGAGCAGTATTTT. Protein product: CATSDRGQGEQYF.

This chain connects TRBV12-3 or TRBV12-4 to TRBJ1-4; TRBD1 aligns across 10 bases. This CDR3 is built from 14 residues. Trimming cost V 5 bases and J 8 bases; bases outside gene matches: 5. CDR3 region: CASSPDRGGEKLFF. As DNA, the CDR3 is TGTGCCAGCAGTCCGGACAGGGGGGGGGAAAAACTGTTTTTT.

This clonotype was found a few times. The J gene is TRBJ1-1, the V gene TRBV25-1; D is ambiguous. The germline V gene has CDR1 MGHDK and CDR2 SYGVNS. Deletions cut 3 bases from V and 3 bases from J, with 26 bases between. This CDR3 contains 19 residues. DNA of the CDR3: TGTGCCAGCAGTGATACGGGAGGAAGGAATCTTAGAGTGTACACTGAAGCTTTCTTT. Its protein is CASSDTGGRNLRVYTEAFF.

This clonotype was observed at least ten times. This rearrangement joins TRBV7-2 to TRBJ2-3; 8 nucleotides match TRBD2. CDR1 is SGHTA, CDR2 FQGNSA, per germline. The CDR3 is made up of 15 amino acids. V shed 5 bases and J 2 bases; nucleotides not matched to a gene: 6. CDR3 nucleotides: TGTGCCAGCAGCACCACTAGCGGTCCCACAGATACGCAGTATTTT. It is translated as CASSTTSGPTDTQYF.

In its sample, this clonotype was seen a few times. The gene calls are TRBV20-1 and TRBJ1-3, with D possibly being TRBD1 (6 bases). V was cut by 5 bases and J by 0 bases, with 20 bases left in between. Germline loops: CDR1 DFQATT, CDR2 SNEGSKA (reference sequence). There are 17 residues in the CDR3. The CDR3 spells CSAHRVDRTDSGNTIYF. In DNA, the CDR3 is TGCAGTGCTCATAGGGTCGACAGGACCGACTCTGGAAACACCATATATTTT.

The J gene is TRBJ1-2, the V gene TRBV4-1; D is possibly TRBD1 (6 bases). V lost 4 bases, J lost 8 bases, and 20 bases lay in between. Germline V gene sequence: CDR1 MGHRA, CDR2 YSYEKL. The CDR3 runs 15 residues. CDR3 in amino acids: CASSLTAAGAFGYTF. The CDR3 coding sequence is TGCGCCAGCAGCCTCACCGCAGCAGGGGCATTCGGCTACACCTTC.

A few counts support this clonotype. This chain connects TRBV27 to TRBJ2-3, with 8 bases fitting TRBD1. Looked up from germline, CDR1 is MNHEY and CDR2 is SMNVEV (reference sequence). The trim removed 5 bases at V and 2 bases at J, leaving 15 bases unmatched. The CDR3 totals 18 residues. The CDR3 is CASSLMLVTGAYTDTQYF. DNA for the CDR3: TGTGCCAGCAGTCTCATGCTCGTGACAGGGGCTTACACAGATACGCAGTATTTT.

The CDR3, as DNA: TGTGCCATCAGTGAGTCTAAGGAGTACAATGAGCAGTTCTTC. Translation gives CAISESKEYNEQFF. The chain uses TRBV10-3 and TRBJ2-1; D unclear. This CDR3 has 14 residues. Trimming pared 0 bases from V and 4 bases from J, leaving 7 bases between. Germline V gene sequence: CDR1 ENHRY, CDR2 SYGVKD.

This clonotype was observed many times. The chain has TRBV7-8 and TRBJ2-2; 9 bases match TRBD2. The CDR3 consists of 14 residues. V lost 6 bases and J lost 11; bases outside the gene matches: 10. Germline CDR1 is SGHVS and CDR2 is FQNEAQ. The CDR3 bases are TGTGCCAGCAGACCGGGGACTAGCTATCCAGAGCTGTTTTTT. Its protein is CASRPGTSYPELFF.

This clonotype was found a few times. The chain uses TRBV19 and TRBJ1-2; no firm D call. The CDR3 has 11 amino acids. V was trimmed by 4 bases and J by 4 bases, leaving 4 bases between them. The germline V gene has CDR1 LNHDA and CDR2 SQIVND (reference sequence). In nucleotides, the CDR3 is TGTGCCAGTAGTACGGGCTATGGCTACACCTTC. This encodes CASSTGYGYTF.

V is TRBV12-3 or TRBV12-4 and J is TRBJ2-5; D is ambiguous. Trimming removed 2 bases from V and 5 bases from J, with 6 bases in between. The CDR3 consists of 12 residues. CDR3: CASSLIKETQYF. CDR3 nucleotide sequence: TGTGCCAGCAGTTTAATTAAGGAGACCCAGTACTTC.

V is TRBV5-4 and J is TRBJ1-6; the D is unclear. V was pared by 0 bases and J by 6 bases, with 10 bases between. The CDR3 is made up of 15 amino acids. Germline CDR1 SGHNT, CDR2 YYREEE (reference sequence). The CDR3 coding sequence is TGTGCCAGCAGCTTGGATTTAGGCCTTAATTCACCCCTCCACTTT. The encoded protein is CASSLDLGLNSPLHF.

CDR3 nucleotide sequence: TGTGCCAGCAGCTTAGAGACGGGATCGGCGCAGTACTTC. Protein sequence: CASSLETGSAQYF. The gene calls are TRBV7-2 and TRBJ2-7; TRBD2 might be the D (5 bases). CDR1 is SGHTA, CDR2 FQGNSA, per germline. The CDR3 length is 13 residues. V lost 1 base, J lost 9 bases, and 13 bases lay in between.

This clonotype has ten or more counts. This chain joins TRBV7-9 and TRBJ2-1; no clear D. V shed 5 bases and J shed 2 bases, with 19 bases lying between them. The CDR3 sequence is 17 residues long. Germline V gives CDR1 SEHNR, CDR2 FQNEAQ (reference sequence). CDR3 residues: CASSPALAPTTYNEQFF. The CDR3 region has the DNA TGTGCCAGCAGCCCAGCGCTGGCCCCGACCACCTACAATGAGCAGTTCTTC.

V gene TRBV7-9 combines with J gene TRBJ2-1; the D gene is possibly TRBD2 (7 bases). This CDR3 has 15 amino acids. Germline CDR1 is SEHNR and CDR2 is FQNEAQ (reference sequence). The ends were cut back, 10 bases at V and 8 bases at J, with 24 bases in the middle. The CDR3, as DNA: TGTGCCACCAACCATGCGGCGGGGGCCCCCCATGAGCAGTTCTTC. Its protein product is CATNHAAGAPHEQFF.

This rearrangement joins TRBV7-3 to TRBJ2-1; D call uncertain. This CDR3 has 16 amino acids. V lost 5 bases, J lost 0 bases, and 14 bases lay in between. CDR1 is SGHTA and CDR2 is FQGTGA in the germline V gene. CDR3 sequence reads: CASSPTSAYSYNEQFF. CDR3 DNA sequence: TGTGCCAGCAGCCCGACATCGGCCTACTCCTACAATGAGCAGTTCTTC.

The V and J genes are TRBV7-6 and TRBJ2-5; D uncertain. The germline V and J ends were trimmed by 1 base and 7 bases, with 4 bases remaining between them. Germline CDR1 and CDR2: SGHVS and FNYEAQ. CDR3 length equals 11 residues. CDR3 nucleotide sequence: TGTGCCAGCAGCTTAGAGGCGACCCAGTACTTC. Protein sequence: CASSLEATQYF.